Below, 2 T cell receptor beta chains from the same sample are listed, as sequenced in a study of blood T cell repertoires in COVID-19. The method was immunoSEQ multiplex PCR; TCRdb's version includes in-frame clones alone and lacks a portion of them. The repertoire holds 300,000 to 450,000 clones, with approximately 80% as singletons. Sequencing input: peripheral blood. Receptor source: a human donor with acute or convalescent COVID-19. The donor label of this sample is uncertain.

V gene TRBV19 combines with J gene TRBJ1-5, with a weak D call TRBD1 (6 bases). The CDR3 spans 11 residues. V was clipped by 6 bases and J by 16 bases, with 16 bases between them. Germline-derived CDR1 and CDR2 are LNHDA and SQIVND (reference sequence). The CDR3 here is CASRKTGQTHF. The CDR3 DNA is TGTGCCAGTAGGAAGACAGGTCAAACACATTTT.

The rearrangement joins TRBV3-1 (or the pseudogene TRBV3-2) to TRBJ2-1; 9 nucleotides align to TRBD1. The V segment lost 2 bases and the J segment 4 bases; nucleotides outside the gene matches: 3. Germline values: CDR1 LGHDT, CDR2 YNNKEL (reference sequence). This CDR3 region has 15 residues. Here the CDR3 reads CASSQLGQGYNEQFF. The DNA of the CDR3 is TGTGCCAGCAGCCAATTGGGACAGGGATACAATGAGCAGTTCTTC.